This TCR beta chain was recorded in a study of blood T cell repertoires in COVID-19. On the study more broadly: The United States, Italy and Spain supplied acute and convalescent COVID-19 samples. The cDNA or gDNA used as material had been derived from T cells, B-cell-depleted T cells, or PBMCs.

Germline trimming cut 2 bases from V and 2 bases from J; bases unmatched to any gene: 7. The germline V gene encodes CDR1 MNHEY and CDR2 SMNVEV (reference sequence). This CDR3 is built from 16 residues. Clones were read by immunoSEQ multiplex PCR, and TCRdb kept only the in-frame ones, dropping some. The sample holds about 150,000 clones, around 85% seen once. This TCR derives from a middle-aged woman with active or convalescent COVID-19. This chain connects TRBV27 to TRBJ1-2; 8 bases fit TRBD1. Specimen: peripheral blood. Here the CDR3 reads CASSLNARQGNYGYTF. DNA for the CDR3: TGTGCCAGCAGTTTAAATGCCCGACAGGGGAACTATGGCTACACCTTC.